The clone carrying this T cell receptor beta chain came up a few times. Other nucleotide sequences in the sample specify the same CDR3. Measured with immunoSEQ multiplex PCR; TCRdb has only the in-frame clones, and not every one. The sample holds around 450,000 clones, around 90% seen once. Noted treatment: about 20 received Ad26.COV2.S at low or high dose, single or two shots; about 5 received placebo; per-sample allocation not given. The investigators took samples on day 63 after the first vaccine or placebo injection. This CDR3 is 13 amino acids long. The V and J ends lost 0 bases and 1 base respectively, with 3 bases between them. Germline CDR1 is MNHEY and CDR2 is SVGAGI. The sample is drawn from a study of Ad26.COV2.S vaccination and SARS-CoV-2 variants.

The receptor's source is a person between 18 and 65 years old who received the Ad26.COV2.S COVID-19 vaccine or a placebo. The source material was peripheral blood, sampled in a trial of Ad26.COV2.S vaccine versus placebo. The chain combines TRBV6-5 with TRBJ1-1; D ambiguous. The DNA for the CDR3 is TGTGCCAGCAGTTACTCCAGGAACACTGAAGCTTTCTTT. It yields the protein CASSYSRNTEAFF.